These 2 T cell receptor beta chains share one sample of origin, sequenced in a study of shared clonotypes between healthy human individuals. TCRdb's copy holds only in-frame clones and misses some; the assay was immunoSEQ multiplex PCR. The repertoire holds 2 million to 3 million clones, with under 95% as singletons. The sample comprised naive CD4+ T cells from PBMCs. Documented subset: CD45RA+ positively selected. All receptors derive from a man aged 18 to 29 in good health. Some clones in this sample may be carry-over from other donors' samples.

Remarks on this clone: The same CDR3 also results from other DNA sequences found in this sample. The chain joins TRBV5-4 to TRBJ2-7; TRBD1 aligns across 11 bases. After removal of 4 bases from V and 7 bases from J, the junction contained 10 bases not matched to a gene. Germline V gene sequence: CDR1 SGHNT, CDR2 YYREEE (reference sequence). The CDR3 is 15 amino acids. The CDR3 bases are TGTGCCAGCAGCCGAGGCGGACAGGGGGCGGGGGAGCAGTACTTC. It codes for CASSRGGQGAGEQYF.

This chain uses TRBV5-4 with TRBJ2-5; D remains unclear. The V and J ends lost 3 bases and 2 bases respectively, with 11 bases between them. The germline V gene encodes CDR1 SGHNT and CDR2 YYREEE (reference sequence). This CDR3 region has 14 residues. The CDR3 nucleotides read TGTGCCAGCAGCTCGGGCCGCGCACAAGAGACCCAGTACTTC. Its protein product is CASSSGRAQETQYF.